This T cell receptor beta chain was sequenced during a study of T-cell memory formation after mild COVID-19. In germline, CDR1 is MNHEY, CDR2 SVGAGI. The CDR3 extends over 16 amino acids. The V end was cut by 0 bases, the J end by 0 bases, with 9 bases between. Constant-segment primers served in 5'RACE that generated TCR alpha and TCR beta cDNA libraries bearing sample barcodes and UMIs. MiXCR was run by TCRdb on the 5' RACE reads, yielding one entry per CDR3 protein. Of hundreds of thousands of distinct CDR3 sequences in the sample, around a sixth are singletons; the top ten hold roughly 21%. This clonotype was sampled from a man aged 18 to 30 who had mild COVID-19 (a few samples of this study predate the infection). Cell type and time point are not known. Sequencing input: PBMCs or a T cell subset sorted from them (not recorded which). The chain has TRBV6-5 and TRBJ2-1; D is undetermined. The DNA of the CDR3 is TGTGCCAGCAGTTACTCCAGGCAGGCCTCCTACAATGAGCAGTTCTTC. Protein product: CASSYSRQASYNEQFF.